This section outlines one T cell receptor beta chain sequence together with its context. The antigen is not known. These data are taken from a study of T-cell memory formation after mild COVID-19. Study-wide results and limits: Later expanders leaned CD4+, whereas day 15 to 85 contracting clones were balanced CD4/CD8. The second-wave clones peaking on day 37 were not confirmed as SARS-CoV-2-specific. Within pre-infection memory, some responding clones were found, suggesting cross-reactive memory joined.

Constant-segment-primed 5'RACE gave TCR alpha and TCR beta cDNA libraries with sample barcodes and UMIs. TCRdb recomputed calls from the 5' RACE reads with MiXCR, one row per CDR3 protein. The sample carries about 270,000 distinct CDR3 sequences, roughly 16% recorded once. This CDR3 region has 16 residues. Germline CDR1 reads LGHNA; CDR2 reads YNFKEQ. V shed 11 bases and J shed 6 bases, with 28 bases lying between them. The chain combines TRBV4-2 with TRBJ1-2, with a weak D call TRBD1 (5 bases). The sample consisted of PBMCs or a T cell subset sorted from them (not recorded which). The clonotype comes from a man between 18 and 35 years old who had mild COVID-19 (a few samples of this study predate the infection). Cell type and time point are not known. CDR3 DNA: TGTGCCTGTGGGGCCGCCGGCCGAGACAGATCTGATGGCTACACCTTC. Its translation is CACGAAGRDRSDGYTF.